This TCR beta chain appears in the sequencing data of a study of OX40 agonist ivuxolimab in advanced cancers. Overall study: Clinicians treated patients with ivuxolimab, an agonistic anti-OX40 (CD134) antibody.

The study sampled blood at baseline, cycle 4 day 1, and cycle 7 day 1. This clone came up once. What it binds is unknown. TCRdb keeps only in-frame clones here, not all; method: immunoSEQ multiplex PCR. The top ten clones hold approximately 16% of a sample with about 45,000 clones, about four fifths of them seen once. Findings and limits, study-wide: Averaging showed that CD8+ T cells had more expanded clones than CD4+ did.

This specimen was CD4+ or CD8+ T cells sorted from blood, taken in a trial of the OX40 agonist ivuxolimab. This sequence was found in an adult with an advanced solid tumor such as melanoma, head and neck, liver or kidney cancer.

CDR3 nucleotides: TGCGCCAGCAGCCAAGAACTTGGGGGGACTAGCGTTACCGATGAGCAGTTCTTC. This translates into CASSQELGGTSVTDEQFF. The V gene is TRBV4-1, the J gene TRBJ2-1; TRBD2 agrees at 10 bases. Germline CDR1 reads MGHRA; CDR2 reads YSYEKL. V lost 0 bases, J lost 8 bases, and 13 bases stayed unmatched. This CDR3 comprises 18 residues.